Following are 27 T cell receptor beta chains from one sample sequenced in a study of blood T cells in healthy people across ages. Using a J-beta primer mix together with a sample-barcoded 5' primer, a second PCR was run for about 6 to 11 cycles. One entry per CDR3 protein, called by TCRdb with MiXCR from the 5' RACE reads. The sample carries 1.5 million to 2 million distinct CDR3 sequences, less than 50% recorded once. The sample consisted of blood. These receptors all come from a woman aged 40 to 50 in good health.

V usage is TRBV4-2 and J usage is TRBJ2-3; the match to TRBD2 covers 11 bases. The CDR3 contains 17 residues. From germline, CDR1 is LGHNA and CDR2 YNFKEQ. V trimming: 4 bases; J trimming: 0 bases; junction bases outside the gene matches: 6. The CDR3 coding sequence is TGTGCCAGCAGCCTCCATAGCGGGGGGGTCAGCACAGATACGCAGTATTTT. It translates to CASSLHSGGVSTDTQYF.

The chain has TRBV4-3 and TRBJ1-2, with a weak D call TRBD1 (5 bases). Trimming cost V 0 bases and J 4 bases, with 12 bases left between them. CDR1 is LGHNA and CDR2 is YSLEER in the germline V gene. The CDR3 sequence is 15 residues long. The CDR3 loop reads CASSQERQGVYGYTF. The CDR3 region has the DNA TGCGCCAGCAGCCAAGAAAGGCAGGGTGTCTATGGCTACACCTTC.

This rearrangement joins TRBV29-1 to TRBJ1-1, with 7 bases fitting TRBD1. The CDR3 loop spans 14 amino acids. Germline V lookup: CDR1 SQVTM, CDR2 ANQGSEA. Trimming at V came to 3 bases and at J to 2 bases, leaving 6 bases not matched to a gene. In nucleotides, the CDR3 is TGCAGCGTTGAGAGACAGGGAGCAAACACTGAAGCTTTCTTT. Amino acid sequence: CSVERQGANTEAFF.

In this sample, this clonotype turned up once. CDR3 nucleotides: TGTGCCAGCAGTGAATCGGCAGGGGGCACAGATACGCAGTATTTT. This encodes CASSESAGGTDTQYF. The chain combines TRBV6-4 with TRBJ2-3; the D gene is possibly TRBD1 (6 bases). CDR3 size: 15 residues. Per germline, CDR1 MRHNA and CDR2 SNTAGT. Trimming stripped 3 bases from V and 1 base from J, with 11 bases between.

The chain employs TRBV6-2 or TRBV6-3 and TRBJ1-1; 9 bases are shared with TRBD1. V shed 0 bases, J shed 7 bases, and the junction held 3 bases outside the gene matches. Germline V gives CDR1 MNHEY, CDR2 SVGEGT. This CDR3 is 14 amino acids long. CDR3 protein: CASSYSRQGGEAFF. CDR3 bases: TGTGCCAGCAGTTACTCGCGACAGGGGGGTGAAGCTTTCTTT.

The V gene is TRBV27, the J gene TRBJ1-2; a weak D match, TRBD1 (6 bases). CDR3 length: 16 residues. CDR1 and CDR2 (germline): MNHEY, SMNVEV (reference sequence). The V end was cut by 4 bases, the J end by 0 bases, with 15 bases between. CDR3 residues: CASSSTTGTSNYGYTF. CDR3 coding DNA: TGTGCCAGCAGTTCCACTACAGGGACCTCTAACTATGGCTACACCTTC.

The V and J genes are TRBV27 and TRBJ1-6, with D possibly TRBD1 on 5 matching bases. Trimming removed 4 bases from V and 5 bases from J, with 24 bases in between. The germline V gene has CDR1 MNHEY and CDR2 SMNVEV (reference sequence). The CDR3 spans 19 residues. The CDR3 nucleotides are TGTGCCAGCAGTTCTCGCCCGGGACCCCGTCCCCTTAATAATTCACCCCTCCACTTT. It specifies CASSSRPGPRPLNNSPLHF.

This clonotype occurred a few times. V gene TRBV28 combines with J gene TRBJ2-1, with TRBD1 matching over 7 bases. Trimming at V came to 5 bases and at J to 10 bases, leaving 5 bases not matched to a gene. This CDR3 contains 12 residues. The germline gives CDR1 MDHEN, CDR2 SYDVKM. Here the CDR3 reads CASSGDSLEQFF. In DNA form, the CDR3 reads TGTGCCAGCAGTGGGGACAGTCTAGAGCAGTTCTTC.

This clonotype was counted a single time. The V call is TRBV14, the J call TRBJ2-1; TRBD2 agrees at 7 bases. Germline values: CDR1 SGHDN, CDR2 FVKESK. V shed 2 bases and J 0 bases; nucleotides not matched to a gene: 10. CDR3 length equals 18 residues. This chain's CDR3 is CASSQYTGEGSSYNEQFF. In DNA form, the CDR3 reads TGTGCCAGCAGCCAATATACCGGGGAGGGGAGCTCCTACAATGAGCAGTTCTTC. The complete variable domain, with remaining parts taken from reference TRBV14 and TRBJ2-1, reads EAGVTQFPSHSVIEKGQTVTLRCDPISGHDNLYWYRRVMGKEIKFLLHFVKESKQDESGMPNNRFLAERTGGTYSTLKVQPAELEDSGVYFCASSQYTGEGSSYNEQFFGPGTRLTVL.

This clonotype has a handful of counts. The genes are TRBV7-3 and TRBJ2-3, with 7 bases fitting TRBD1. This CDR3 contains 13 residues. The V and J ends lost 4 bases and 5 bases, in that order; junction bases with no gene match: 3. Per the germline V gene, CDR1 is SGHTA and CDR2 is FQGTGA. The CDR3 sequence: CASSYNRGDTQYF. Written as DNA, the CDR3 is TGTGCCAGCAGCTACAACAGGGGAGATACGCAGTATTTT. Based on the CDR3 plus reference TRBV7-3 and TRBJ2-3, the full variable domain is GAGVSQTPSNKVTEKGKYVELRCDPISGHTALYWYRQSLGQGPEFLIYFQGTGAADDSGLPNDRFFAVRPEGSVSTLKIQRTERGDSAVYLCASSYNRGDTQYFGPGTRLTVL.

In this sample, this clonotype turned up a few times. A much larger clone differs by one base, so this may be a read error. The CDR3 here is CASSSGTGGHEQYF. The CDR3 DNA sequence: TGTGCCAGCAGCTCCGGGACAGGGGGCCACGAGCAGTACTTC. V usage is TRBV7-6 and J usage is TRBJ2-7; 12 bases map to TRBD1. Losses at the gene ends were 4 bases for V and 5 bases for J; bases not matched to a gene: 3. The CDR3 extends over 14 amino acids. The germline V gene has CDR1 SGHVS and CDR2 FNYEAQ.

V usage is TRBV5-1 and J usage is TRBJ2-3, with 10 positions matching TRBD2. The CDR3 contains 15 residues. V lost 6 bases, J lost 2 bases, and 6 bases stayed unmatched. Germline lookup yields CDR1 SGHRS and CDR2 YFSETQ. The CDR3 DNA is TGCGCCAGCATGGGTAGCGGGGGGCCCACAGATACGCAGTATTTT. As protein: CASMGSGGPTDTQYF.

With respect to this clonotype: At one end the junction does not follow the germline gene, possibly because of a read error. CDR3 nucleotide sequence: TGTGCCAACAGTTTTTTATGGGAGCAGTTCTTC. Protein: CANSFLWEQFF. V usage is TRBV12-3 or TRBV12-4 and J usage is TRBJ2-1; D unresolved. This CDR3 region has 11 residues.

The chain recombines TRBV12-3 or TRBV12-4 with TRBJ2-1, with 8 bases lining up with TRBD1. This CDR3 is 14 amino acids long. V was pared by 1 base and J by 8 bases, with 4 bases of the junction left unmatched. The CDR3 bases are TGTGCCAGCAGTTTAGGCAGGGGGCTGGATGAGCAGTTCTTC. Protein sequence: CASSLGRGLDEQFF.

This clonotype showed up just a few times. This rearrangement joins TRBV4-3 to TRBJ1-2, with TRBD1 identical over 9 bases. Germline loops: CDR1 LGHNA, CDR2 YSLEER. The CDR3 length is 13 residues. J was trimmed by 7 bases and V by 4 bases; bases with no gene match: 4. The chain's CDR3 is CASSRLTGGGYTF. CDR3 in DNA: TGCGCCAGCAGCCGCCTGACAGGGGGTGGCTACACCTTC.

V is TRBV20-1 and J is TRBJ2-3; maybe TRBD1 (6 bases). With 5 bases removed from V and 3 bases from J, the gap between germline ends came to 15 bases. This CDR3 has 14 residues. Germline values: CDR1 DFQATT, CDR2 SNEGSKA (reference sequence). The CDR3 protein is CSALPSQGTDTQYF. CDR3 bases: TGCAGTGCTCTACCGTCACAGGGTACAGATACGCAGTATTTT.

In regard to this clonotype: This could be a read error, since a much larger clone is one nucleotide away. The chain combines TRBV11-1 with TRBJ2-7; TRBD1 matches 7 bases. J was trimmed by 4 bases and V by 3 bases; bases with no gene match: 3. The CDR3 covers 13 residues. Looked up from germline, CDR1 is SGHAT and CDR2 is FQDESV (reference sequence). The CDR3 reads CASSFATGYEQYF. The DNA of the CDR3 is TGTGCCAGCAGCTTCGCGACAGGGTACGAGCAGTACTTC.

V and J are TRBV12-3 or TRBV12-4 and TRBJ2-7, with 7 bases matching TRBD2. The CDR3 contains 14 residues. Trimming cost V 3 bases and J 2 bases; bases outside gene matches: 4. CDR3 region: CASSFGDYTYEQYF. The CDR3 bases are TGTGCCAGCAGTTTTGGGGACTACACCTACGAGCAGTACTTC.

This clonotype turned up a few times. The rearrangement uses TRBV6-2 or TRBV6-3 and TRBJ2-1, with 9 bases aligning to TRBD2. After removal of 4 bases from V and 6 bases from J, the junction contained 7 bases not matched to a gene. CDR1 is MNHEY, CDR2 SVGEGT, per germline. This CDR3 contains 15 residues. For the CDR3, the DNA is TGTGCCAGCAGTTCGCTAGCGGGGAGATTCAATGAGCAGTTCTTC. This codes for CASSSLAGRFNEQFF.

The chain recombines TRBV5-5 with TRBJ2-1; D is possibly TRBD2 (6 bases). The CDR3 is 15 amino acids. Per germline, CDR1 SGHKS and CDR2 YYEKEE (reference sequence). Trimming shortened V by 3 bases and J by 4 bases, and 14 bases separated the two germline ends. Written as DNA, the CDR3 is TGTGCCAGCAGCTCGGATGGCGGGACGTACAATGAGCAGTTCTTC. Its translation is CASSSDGGTYNEQFF.

The sample holds a few counts of this clonotype. J is TRBJ2-3 and V is TRBV7-2, with 9 bases aligning to TRBD2. The junction had 5 bases not matched to a gene; V was cut back by 2 bases and J by 5 bases. The CDR3 is 15 amino acids. Germline V gene lookup returns CDR1 SGHTA and CDR2 FQGNSA. DNA for the CDR3: TGTGCCAGCAGCTTAAGAAGCGGGGGGCAAGATACGCAGTATTTT. Translated: CASSLRSGGQDTQYF.

J is TRBJ2-1 and V is TRBV4-1; TRBD1 agrees at 9 bases. The CDR3 loop spans 16 amino acids. V trimming: 1 base; J trimming: 6 bases; junction bases outside the gene matches: 7. Germline values: CDR1 MGHRA, CDR2 YSYEKL. CDR3 in amino acids: CASSQGDRASGNEQFF. CDR3 sequence (DNA): TGCGCCAGCAGCCAAGGGGACAGGGCATCAGGCAATGAGCAGTTCTTC.

The table lists this clonotype with a few counts. CDR3 loop: CASQTGAGYNEQFF. The CDR3 nucleotides are TGTGCCAGCCAGACGGGGGCCGGGTACAATGAGCAGTTCTTC. This sequence joins TRBV12-3 or TRBV12-4 and TRBJ2-1; D tentatively fits TRBD1 or TRBD2 (6 bases each). V lost 8 bases, J lost 4 bases, and 15 bases lay in between. The CDR3 sequence is 14 residues long.

The rearrangement links TRBV6-1 to TRBJ1-5, with no clear D. Per the germline V gene, CDR1 is MNHNS and CDR2 is SASEGT. CDR3 length: 14 residues. V was shortened by 5 bases and J by 3 bases, with 11 bases between the two germline ends. CDR3 amino acids: CASSNNPDNQPQHF. CDR3 bases: TGTGCCAGCAGTAATAACCCGGACAATCAGCCCCAGCATTTT.

The rearrangement uses TRBV6-2 or TRBV6-3 and TRBJ2-3; perhaps TRBD1 as D (5 bases). CDR3 length: 15 residues. V lost 9 bases, J lost 2 bases, and 18 bases lay in between. CDR1 and CDR2 from the germline V gene are MNHEY and SVGEGT. CDR3 nucleotide sequence: TGTGCCAGTTTCCCCTGGTCAGGGAACACAGATACGCAGTATTTT. It specifies CASFPWSGNTDTQYF.

This clonotype showed up just a few times. The chain employs TRBV15 and TRBJ2-3, with a possible D match to TRBD2 (7 bases). The V gene lost 9 bases and the J gene lost 1 base, with 20 bases spanning the gap. Germline V gene sequence: CDR1 LNHNV, CDR2 YYDKDF (reference sequence). This CDR3 has 16 amino acids. CDR3 nucleotides: TGTGCCACGGACCTGGTACGGGGGGCGCGCACAGATACGCAGTATTTT. Protein sequence: CATDLVRGARTDTQYF.

The J gene is TRBJ1-2, the V gene TRBV20-1, with no clear D. V gave up 6 bases and J gave up 2 bases, with 16 bases separating them. This CDR3 contains 14 residues. Germline loops: CDR1 DFQATT, CDR2 SNEGSKA (reference sequence). Written as DNA, the CDR3 is TGCAGTGCCCTGACGGATTGGTCCAACTATGGCTACACCTTC. It encodes CSALTDWSNYGYTF.